These T cell receptor beta chains were read from a single sample in a study of shared clonotypes between healthy human individuals. TCRdb's table, derived via immunoSEQ multiplex PCR, lists solely in-frame clones and lacks some. The sample records 2,500,000 or so clones, about 92% being singletons. Sequenced sample: naive CD4+ T cells sorted from blood. The receptors originated from a young man in good health. CDR3s include the opening cysteine and the closing phenylalanine or tryptophan. A D gene is named only where the DNA matches it firmly. Size is omitted from some rows. Given values are once, few, many or a class for expanded clones.

CDR3aa	CDR3nt	j_gene	d_gene	v_gene	abundance
CASSFRGVDGYTF	TGTGCCAGCAGTTTTAGGGGCGTAGATGGCTACACCTTC	TRBJ1-2	NA	TRBV28	NA
CASSPPVARGYEQYF	TGTGCCAGCTCACCACCGGTAGCCAGGGGTTACGAGCAGTACTTC	TRBJ2-7	NA	TRBV18	NA
CASSFGDRQETQYF	TGTGCCAGCAGTTTCGGGGACAGGCAAGAGACCCAGTACTTC	TRBJ2-5	TRBD1	TRBV5-4	NA
CASSPIRQGLTYEQYF	TGTGCCAGCTCACCGATTCGACAGGGCCTAACCTACGAGCAGTACTTC	TRBJ2-7	TRBD1	TRBV18	NA
CASSLAGRGNEQFF	TGTGCTAGCAGCTTAGCCGGTCGGGGCAATGAGCAGTTCTTC	TRBJ2-1	NA	TRBV7-7	NA
CAWSNEGGGAFF	TGTGCCTGGAGTAATGAGGGCGGGGGAGCTTTCTTT	TRBJ1-1	NA	TRBV30	NA
CASSLQSSGNTIYF	TGTGCCAGCAGCCTTCAGAGCTCTGGAAACACCATATATTTT	TRBJ1-3	NA	TRBV7-8	once
CASSLDRRDQPQHF	TGTGCCAGCAGTTTAGACAGACGAGATCAGCCCCAGCATTTT	TRBJ1-5	NA	TRBV28	once
CASSLGTGINSPLHF	TGTGCCAGCAGCCTCGGGACAGGAATTAATTCACCCCTCCACTTT	TRBJ1-6	TRBD1	TRBV4-2	NA
CSVAGVVFDLAKNIQYF	TGCAGCGTTGCAGGCGTTGTCTTTGATCTAGCCAAAAACATTCAGTACTTC	TRBJ2-4	NA	TRBV29-1	NA
CASSPQLAGGRETQYF	TGTGCCAGCAGCCCCCAACTAGCGGGGGGGCGGGAGACCCAGTACTTC	TRBJ2-5	TRBD2	TRBV7-3	once